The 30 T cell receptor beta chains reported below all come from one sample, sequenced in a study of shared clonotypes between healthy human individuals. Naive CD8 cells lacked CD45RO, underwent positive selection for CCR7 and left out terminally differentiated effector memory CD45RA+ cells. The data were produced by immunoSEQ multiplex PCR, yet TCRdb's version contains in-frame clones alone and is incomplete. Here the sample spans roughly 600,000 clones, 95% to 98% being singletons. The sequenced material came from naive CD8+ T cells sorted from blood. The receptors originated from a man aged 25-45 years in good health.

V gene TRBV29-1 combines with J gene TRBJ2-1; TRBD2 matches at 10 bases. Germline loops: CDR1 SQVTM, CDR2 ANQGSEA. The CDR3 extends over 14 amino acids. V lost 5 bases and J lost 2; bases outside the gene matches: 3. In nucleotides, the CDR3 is TGCAGCGTTTTCCTAGCGGGGGCCTACAATGAGCAGTTCTTC. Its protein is CSVFLAGAYNEQFF.

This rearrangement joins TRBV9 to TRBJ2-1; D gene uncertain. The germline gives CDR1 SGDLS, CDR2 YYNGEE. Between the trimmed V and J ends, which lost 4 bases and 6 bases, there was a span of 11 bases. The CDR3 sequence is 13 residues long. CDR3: CASSSRLRNEQFF. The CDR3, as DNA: TGTGCCAGCAGCTCCCGGCTACGCAATGAGCAGTTCTTC. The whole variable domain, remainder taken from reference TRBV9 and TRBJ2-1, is DSGVTQTPKHLITATGQRVTLRCSPRSGDLSVYWYQQSLDQGLQFLIQYYNGEERAKGNILERFSAQQFPDLHSELNLSSLELGDSALYFCASSSRLRNEQFFGPGTRLTVL.

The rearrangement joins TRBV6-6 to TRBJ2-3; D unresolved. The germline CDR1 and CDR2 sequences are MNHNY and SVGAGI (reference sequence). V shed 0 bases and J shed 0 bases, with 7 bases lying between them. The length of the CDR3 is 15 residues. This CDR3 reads CASSYSIESTDTQYF. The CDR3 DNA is TGTGCCAGCAGTTACTCGATCGAGAGCACAGATACGCAGTATTTT.

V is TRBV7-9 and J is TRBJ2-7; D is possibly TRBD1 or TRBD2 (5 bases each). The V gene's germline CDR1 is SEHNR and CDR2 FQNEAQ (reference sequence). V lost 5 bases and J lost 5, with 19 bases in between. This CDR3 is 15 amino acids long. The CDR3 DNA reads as TGTGCCAGCAGCCACCGTCCGGGGCGCGACCACGAGCAGTACTTC. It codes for CASSHRPGRDHEQYF.

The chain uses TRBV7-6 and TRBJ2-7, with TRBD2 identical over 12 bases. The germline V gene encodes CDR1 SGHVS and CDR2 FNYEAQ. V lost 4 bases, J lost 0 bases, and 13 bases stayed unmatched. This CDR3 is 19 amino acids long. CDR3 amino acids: CASSSSRLAGDRASYEQYF. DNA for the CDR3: TGTGCCAGCAGCTCCTCACGACTAGCGGGAGACCGAGCCTCCTACGAGCAGTACTTC.

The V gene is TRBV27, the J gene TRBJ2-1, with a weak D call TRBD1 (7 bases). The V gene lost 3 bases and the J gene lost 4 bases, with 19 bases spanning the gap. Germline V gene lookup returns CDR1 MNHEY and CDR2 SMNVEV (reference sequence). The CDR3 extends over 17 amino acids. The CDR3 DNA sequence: TGTGCCAGCAGTTTCAGCCGAACAGGGGAGGTTTACAATGAGCAGTTCTTC. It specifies CASSFSRTGEVYNEQFF.

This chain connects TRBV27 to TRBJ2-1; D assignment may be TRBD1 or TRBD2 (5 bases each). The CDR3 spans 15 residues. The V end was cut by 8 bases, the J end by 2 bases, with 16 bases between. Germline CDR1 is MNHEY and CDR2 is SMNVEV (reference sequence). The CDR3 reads CASRDWGPPYNEQFF. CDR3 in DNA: TGTGCCAGCCGTGATTGGGGACCCCCCTACAATGAGCAGTTCTTC.

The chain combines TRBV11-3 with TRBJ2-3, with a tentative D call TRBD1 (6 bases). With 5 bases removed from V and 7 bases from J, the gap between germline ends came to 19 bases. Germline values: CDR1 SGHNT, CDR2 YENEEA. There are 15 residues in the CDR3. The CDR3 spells CASSLRETGRNTQYF. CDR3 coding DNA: TGTGCCAGCAGCCTAAGGGAGACAGGTCGGAATACGCAGTATTTT.

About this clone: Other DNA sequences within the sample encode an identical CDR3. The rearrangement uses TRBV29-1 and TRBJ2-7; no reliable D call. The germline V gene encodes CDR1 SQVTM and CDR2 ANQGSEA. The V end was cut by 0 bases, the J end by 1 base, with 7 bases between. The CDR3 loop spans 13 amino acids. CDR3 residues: CSVEDSDSYEQYF. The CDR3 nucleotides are TGCAGCGTTGAAGATTCTGATTCCTACGAGCAGTACTTC.

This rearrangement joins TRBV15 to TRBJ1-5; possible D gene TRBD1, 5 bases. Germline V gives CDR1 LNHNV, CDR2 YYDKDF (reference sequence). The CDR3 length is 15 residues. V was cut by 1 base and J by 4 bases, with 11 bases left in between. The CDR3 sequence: CATSRVRDGNQPQHF. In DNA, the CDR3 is TGTGCCACCAGCAGAGTCCGGGACGGAAATCAGCCCCAGCATTTT. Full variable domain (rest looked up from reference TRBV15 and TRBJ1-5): DAMVIQNPRYQVTQFGKPVTLSCSQTLNHNVMYWYQQKSSQAPKLLFHYYDKDFNNEADTPDNFQSRRPNTSFCFLDIRSPGLGDTAMYLCATSRVRDGNQPQHFGDGTRLSIL.

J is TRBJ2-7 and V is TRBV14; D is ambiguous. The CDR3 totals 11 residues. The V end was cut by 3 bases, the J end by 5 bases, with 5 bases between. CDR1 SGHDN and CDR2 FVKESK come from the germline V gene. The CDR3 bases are TGTGCCAGCAGCCATTACGACGAGCAGTACTTC. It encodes CASSHYDEQYF.

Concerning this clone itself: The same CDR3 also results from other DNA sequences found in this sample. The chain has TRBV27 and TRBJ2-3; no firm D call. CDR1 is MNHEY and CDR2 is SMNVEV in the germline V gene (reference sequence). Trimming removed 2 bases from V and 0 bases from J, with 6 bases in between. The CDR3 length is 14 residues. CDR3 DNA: TGTGCCAGCAGTTTACTGGGCAGCACAGATACGCAGTATTTT. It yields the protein CASSLLGSTDTQYF.

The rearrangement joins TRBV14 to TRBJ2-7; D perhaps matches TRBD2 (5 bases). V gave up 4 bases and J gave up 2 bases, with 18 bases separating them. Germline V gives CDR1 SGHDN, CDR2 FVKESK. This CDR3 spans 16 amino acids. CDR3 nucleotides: TGTGCCAGCAGCCTACTCTCGGTCCCGGGGACCTACGAGCAGTACTTC. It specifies CASSLLSVPGTYEQYF.

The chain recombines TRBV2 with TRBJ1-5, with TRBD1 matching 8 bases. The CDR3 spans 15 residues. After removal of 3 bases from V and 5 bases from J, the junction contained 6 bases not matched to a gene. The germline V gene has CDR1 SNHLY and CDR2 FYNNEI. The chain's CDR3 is CASSDKTGGYQPQHF. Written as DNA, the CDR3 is TGTGCCAGCAGTGATAAAACAGGGGGATATCAGCCCCAGCATTTT. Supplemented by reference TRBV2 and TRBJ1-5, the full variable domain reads EPEVTQTPSHQVTQMGQEVILRCVPISNHLYFYWYRQILGQKVEFLVSFYNNEISEKSEIFDDQFSVERPDGSNFTLKIRSTKLEDSAMYFCASSDKTGGYQPQHFGDGTRLSIL.

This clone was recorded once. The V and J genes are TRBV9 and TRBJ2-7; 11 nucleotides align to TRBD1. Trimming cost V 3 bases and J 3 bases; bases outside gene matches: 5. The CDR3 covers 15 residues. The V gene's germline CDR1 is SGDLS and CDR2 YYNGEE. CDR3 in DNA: TGTGCCAGCAGCGAGGGGACAGGGGGAGTCTACGAGCAGTACTTC. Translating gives CASSEGTGGVYEQYF. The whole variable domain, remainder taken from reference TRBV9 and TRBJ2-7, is DSGVTQTPKHLITATGQRVTLRCSPRSGDLSVYWYQQSLDQGLQFLIQYYNGEERAKGNILERFSAQQFPDLHSELNLSSLELGDSALYFCASSEGTGGVYEQYFGPGTRLTVT.

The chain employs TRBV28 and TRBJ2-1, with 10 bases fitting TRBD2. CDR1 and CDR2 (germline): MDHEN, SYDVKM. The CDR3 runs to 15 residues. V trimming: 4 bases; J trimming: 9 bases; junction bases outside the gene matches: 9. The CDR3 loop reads CASSYRLAGVGEQFF. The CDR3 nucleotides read TGTGCCAGCAGTTACAGGCTAGCGGGAGTCGGTGAGCAGTTCTTC.

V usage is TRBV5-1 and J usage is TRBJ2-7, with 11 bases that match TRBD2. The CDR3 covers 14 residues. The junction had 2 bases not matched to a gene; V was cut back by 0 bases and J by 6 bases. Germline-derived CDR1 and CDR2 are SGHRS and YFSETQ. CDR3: CASSLGLAGGEQYF. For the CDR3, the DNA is TGCGCCAGCAGCTTGGGGCTAGCGGGAGGCGAGCAGTACTTC.

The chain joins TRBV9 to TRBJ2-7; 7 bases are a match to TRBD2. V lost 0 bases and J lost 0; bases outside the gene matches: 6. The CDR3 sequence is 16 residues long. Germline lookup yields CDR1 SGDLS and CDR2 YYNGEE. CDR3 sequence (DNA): TGTGCCAGCAGCGTAGGCGGGGGAGTGGGCTCCTACGAGCAGTACTTC. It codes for CASSVGGGVGSYEQYF.

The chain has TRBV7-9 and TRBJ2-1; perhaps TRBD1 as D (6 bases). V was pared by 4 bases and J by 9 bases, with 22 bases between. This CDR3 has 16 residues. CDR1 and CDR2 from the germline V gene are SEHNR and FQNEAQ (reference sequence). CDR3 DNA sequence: TGTGCCAGCAGCTCCGGGACACCCGGTCGTGAGAGTGAGCAGTTCTTC. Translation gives CASSSGTPGRESEQFF. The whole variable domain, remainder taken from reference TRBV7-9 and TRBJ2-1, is DTGVSQNPRHKITKRGQNVTFRCDPISEHNRLYWYRQTLGQGPEFLTYFQNEAQLEKSRLLSDRFSAERPKGSFSTLEIQRTEQGDSAMYLCASSSGTPGRESEQFFGPGTRLTVL.

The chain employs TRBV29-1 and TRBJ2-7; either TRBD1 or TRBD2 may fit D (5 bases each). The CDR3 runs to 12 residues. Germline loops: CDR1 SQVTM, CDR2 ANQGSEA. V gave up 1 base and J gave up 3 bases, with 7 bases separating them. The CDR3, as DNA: TGCAGCGTTGAAGGGGACGACTACGAGCAGTACTTC. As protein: CSVEGDDYEQYF.

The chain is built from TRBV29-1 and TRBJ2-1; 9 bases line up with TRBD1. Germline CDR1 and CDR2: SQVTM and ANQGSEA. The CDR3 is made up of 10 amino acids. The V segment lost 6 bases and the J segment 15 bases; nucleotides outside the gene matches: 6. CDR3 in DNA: TGCAGCGTAGGGACAGGGCTGGGGTTCTTC. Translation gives CSVGTGLGFF.

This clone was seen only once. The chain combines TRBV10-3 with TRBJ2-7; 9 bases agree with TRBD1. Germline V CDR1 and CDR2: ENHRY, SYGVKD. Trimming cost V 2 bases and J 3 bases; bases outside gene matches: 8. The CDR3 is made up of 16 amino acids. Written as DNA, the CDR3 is TGTGCCATCAGTGAGGGCCCCGGGACAGGGAGCTACGAGCAGTACTTC. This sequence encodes CAISEGPGTGSYEQYF.

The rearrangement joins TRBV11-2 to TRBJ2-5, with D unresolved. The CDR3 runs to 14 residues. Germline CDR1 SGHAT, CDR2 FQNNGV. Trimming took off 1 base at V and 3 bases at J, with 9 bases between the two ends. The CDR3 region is CASSLVVEKETQYF. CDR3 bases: TGTGCCAGCAGCTTAGTAGTAGAAAAAGAGACCCAGTACTTC.

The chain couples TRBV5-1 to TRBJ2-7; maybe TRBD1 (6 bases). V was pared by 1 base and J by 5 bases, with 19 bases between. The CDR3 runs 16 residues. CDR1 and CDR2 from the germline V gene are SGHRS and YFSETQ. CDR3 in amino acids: CASSLTPRTVIDEQYF. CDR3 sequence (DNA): TGCGCCAGCAGCTTGACCCCTAGGACAGTAATCGACGAGCAGTACTTC.

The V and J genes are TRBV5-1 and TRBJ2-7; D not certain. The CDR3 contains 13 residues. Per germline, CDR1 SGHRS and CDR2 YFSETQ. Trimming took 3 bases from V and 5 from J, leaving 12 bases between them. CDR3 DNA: TGCGCCAGCAGCTGGGCCCCCGCGGACGAGCAGTACTTC. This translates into CASSWAPADEQYF. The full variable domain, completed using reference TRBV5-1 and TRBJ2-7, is KAGVTQTPRYLIKTRGQQVTLSCSPISGHRSVSWYQQTPGQGLQFLFEYFSETQRNKGNFPGRFSGRQFSNSRSEMNVSTLELGDSALYLCASSWAPADEQYFGPGTRLTVT.

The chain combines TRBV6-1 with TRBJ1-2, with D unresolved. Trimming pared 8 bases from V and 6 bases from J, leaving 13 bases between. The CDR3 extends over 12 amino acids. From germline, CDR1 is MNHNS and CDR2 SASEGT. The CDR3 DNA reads TGTGCCAGCGGGTTAAAAAGCCATGGCTACACCTTC. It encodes CASGLKSHGYTF.

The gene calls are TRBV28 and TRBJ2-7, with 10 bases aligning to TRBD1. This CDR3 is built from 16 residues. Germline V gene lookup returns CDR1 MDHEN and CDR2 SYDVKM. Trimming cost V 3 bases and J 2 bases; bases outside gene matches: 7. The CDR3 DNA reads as TGTGCCAGCAGTTTCGCCGGGACAGGGGCCGCCTACGAGCAGTACTTC. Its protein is CASSFAGTGAAYEQYF.

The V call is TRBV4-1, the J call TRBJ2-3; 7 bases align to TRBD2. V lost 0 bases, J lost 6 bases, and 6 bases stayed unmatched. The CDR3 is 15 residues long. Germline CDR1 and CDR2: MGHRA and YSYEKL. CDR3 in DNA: TGCGCCAGCAGCCAAGAATGGCGAGCGGGGGATACGCAGTATTTT. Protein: CASSQEWRAGDTQYF.

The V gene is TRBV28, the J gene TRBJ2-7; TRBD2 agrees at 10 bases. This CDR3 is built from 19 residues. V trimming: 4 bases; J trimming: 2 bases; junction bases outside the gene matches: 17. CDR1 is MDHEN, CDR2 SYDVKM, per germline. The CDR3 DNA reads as TGTGCCAGCAGTTCCGGACTCATTGGGACTAGCGATCGTCCCTACGAGCAGTACTTC. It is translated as CASSSGLIGTSDRPYEQYF.

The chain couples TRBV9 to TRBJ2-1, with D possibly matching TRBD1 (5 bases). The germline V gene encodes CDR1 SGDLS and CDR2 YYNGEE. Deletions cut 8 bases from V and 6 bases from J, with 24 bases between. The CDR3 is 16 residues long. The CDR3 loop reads CARGPWGTEGPNEQFF. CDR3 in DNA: TGTGCCAGGGGCCCGTGGGGCACCGAAGGGCCCAATGAGCAGTTCTTC.